This T cell receptor beta chain is from a study of cytomegalovirus exposure and HLA in healthy donors. This clone was seen a few times. Researchers ran the PCR with 60 Vbeta and 13 Jbeta primers. Assay: immunoSEQ multiplex PCR; the TCRdb copy retains only in-frame clones and omits some. The sample contains about 120,000 clones, about 76% of which appear only once. V gave up 4 bases and J gave up 7 bases; unmatched junction bases: 9. The CDR3 runs to 16 residues. The germline CDR1 and CDR2 sequences are SGHRS and YFSETQ. The TCR sequence derives from a woman aged 40 to 50 in good health and CMV-seronegative. The chain is built from TRBV5-1 and TRBJ1-6; 9 bases fit TRBD1. Source material: PBMCs. As DNA, the CDR3 is TGCGCCAGCAGCCCCTGGGGACAGGGACAAAATTCACCCCTCCACTTT. Protein sequence: CASSPWGQGQNSPLHF.